This T cell receptor (beta chain) comes out of a study of T cell responses to AZD1222 COVID-19 vaccine. Study results and limitations: Two doses of AZD1222 preceded a rise in Spike-specific TCR breadth and depth. Within unmutated variant regions lay the reported targets of nearly half of spike-specific TCRs. Mapped onto spike, vaccine-associated CD4 TCRs spanned it and were dominant at 160-218 and 743-854.

Trimming took off 3 bases at V and 4 bases at J, with 9 bases between the two ends. There are 13 residues in the CDR3. To note about this clone: No antigen is known for it.

The table came from immunoSEQ multiplex PCR; TCRdb's copy has only in-frame clones and leaves some out. The table records some 150,000 clones, 90% to 95% of them present only once. The receptor was derived from an adult in good health. The chain combines TRBV12-3 or TRBV12-4 with TRBJ2-5; either TRBD1 or TRBD2 may fit D (6 bases each). Sample: peripheral blood, taken on day 0 of AZD1222 vaccination. CDR3 nucleotides: TGTGCCAGCAGTTTTTGGGGGGCAGAGACCCAGTACTTC. Protein sequence: CASSFWGAETQYF.